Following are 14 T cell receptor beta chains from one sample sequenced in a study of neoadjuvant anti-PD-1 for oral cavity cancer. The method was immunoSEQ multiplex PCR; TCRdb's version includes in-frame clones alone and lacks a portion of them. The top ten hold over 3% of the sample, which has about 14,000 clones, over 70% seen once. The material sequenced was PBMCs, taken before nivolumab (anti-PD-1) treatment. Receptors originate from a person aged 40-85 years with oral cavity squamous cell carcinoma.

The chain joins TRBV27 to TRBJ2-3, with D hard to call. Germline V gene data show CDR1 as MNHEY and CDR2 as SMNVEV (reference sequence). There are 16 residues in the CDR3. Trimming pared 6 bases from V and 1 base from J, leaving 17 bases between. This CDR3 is CASSSKGGKRTDTQYF. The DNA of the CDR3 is TGTGCCAGCAGCTCGAAGGGCGGCAAACGCACAGATACGCAGTATTTT.

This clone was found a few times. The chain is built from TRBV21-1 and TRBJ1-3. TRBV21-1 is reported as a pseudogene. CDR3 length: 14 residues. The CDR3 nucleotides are TGTGCCAGCAGCAAAGGGGACGCTGGAAACACCATATATTTT. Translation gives CASSKGDAGNTIYF.

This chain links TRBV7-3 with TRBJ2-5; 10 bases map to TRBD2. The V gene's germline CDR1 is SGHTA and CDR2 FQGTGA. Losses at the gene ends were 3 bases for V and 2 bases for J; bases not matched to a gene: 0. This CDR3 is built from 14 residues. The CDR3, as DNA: TGTGCCAGCAGCTTTAGCGGGGGGCAAGAGACCCAGTACTTC. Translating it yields CASSFSGGQETQYF.

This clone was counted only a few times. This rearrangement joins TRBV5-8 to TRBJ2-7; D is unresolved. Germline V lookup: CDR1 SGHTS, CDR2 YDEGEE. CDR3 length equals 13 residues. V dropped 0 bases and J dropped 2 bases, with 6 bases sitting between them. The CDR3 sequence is CASSLGHPYEQYF. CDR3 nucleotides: TGTGCCAGCAGCTTGGGGCACCCCTACGAGCAGTACTTC.

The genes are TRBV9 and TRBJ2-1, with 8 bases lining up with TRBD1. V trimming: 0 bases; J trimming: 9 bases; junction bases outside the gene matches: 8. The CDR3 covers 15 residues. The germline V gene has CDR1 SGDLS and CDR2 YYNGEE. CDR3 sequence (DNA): TGTGCCAGCAGCGTAGACGGTTCAGGGGGCGCTGAGCAGTTCTTC. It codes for CASSVDGSGGAEQFF.

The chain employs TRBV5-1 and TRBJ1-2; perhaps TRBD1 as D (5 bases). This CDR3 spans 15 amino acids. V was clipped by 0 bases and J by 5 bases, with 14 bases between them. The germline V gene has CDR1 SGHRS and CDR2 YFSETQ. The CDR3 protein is CASSLGGTAEYGYTF. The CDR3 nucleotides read TGCGCCAGCAGCTTGGGTGGGACGGCGGAGTATGGCTACACCTTC.

In nucleotides, the CDR3 is TGTGCCAGCAGTGAACTTTCCGGCGGGGTCTCCTACGAGCAGTACTTC. It encodes CASSELSGGVSYEQYF. The chain is built from TRBV6-1 and TRBJ2-7; maybe TRBD2 (6 bases). Between the trimmed V and J ends, which lost 2 bases and 0 bases, there was a span of 14 bases. Per the germline V gene, CDR1 is MNHNS and CDR2 is SASEGT. The CDR3 length is 16 residues.

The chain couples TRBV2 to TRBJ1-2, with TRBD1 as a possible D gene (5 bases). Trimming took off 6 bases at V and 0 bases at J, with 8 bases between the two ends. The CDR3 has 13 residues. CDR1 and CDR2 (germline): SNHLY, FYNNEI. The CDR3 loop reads CASRRGANYGYTF. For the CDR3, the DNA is TGTGCCAGCAGGAGGGGAGCTAACTATGGCTACACCTTC.

CDR3 nucleotide sequence: TGTGCCAGCAGTCCTTGGACCCAAAAAGAGACCCAGTACTTC. It translates to CASSPWTQKETQYF. The chain couples TRBV28 to TRBJ2-5; D unresolved. There are 14 residues in the CDR3. V lost 5 bases to trimming and J lost 3 bases, with 13 bases between them. Germline CDR1 and CDR2: MDHEN and SYDVKM.

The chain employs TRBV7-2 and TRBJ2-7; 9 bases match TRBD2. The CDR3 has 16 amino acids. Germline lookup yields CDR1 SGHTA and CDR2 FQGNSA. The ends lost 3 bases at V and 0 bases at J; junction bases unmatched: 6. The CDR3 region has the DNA TGTGCCAGCAGCTTTTCGGTAGCGGGGGTCTCCTACGAGCAGTACTTC. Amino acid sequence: CASSFSVAGVSYEQYF.

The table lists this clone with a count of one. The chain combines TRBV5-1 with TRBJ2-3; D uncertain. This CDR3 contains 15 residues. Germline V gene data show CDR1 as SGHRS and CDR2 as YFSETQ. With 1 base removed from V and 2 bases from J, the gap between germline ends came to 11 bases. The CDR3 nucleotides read TGCGCCAGCAGCTTGTCTGGCCAGAACACAGATACGCAGTATTTT. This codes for CASSLSGQNTDTQYF. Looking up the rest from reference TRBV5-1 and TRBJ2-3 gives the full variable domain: KAGVTQTPRYLIKTRGQQVTLSCSPISGHRSVSWYQQTPGQGLQFLFEYFSETQRNKGNFPGRFSGRQFSNSRSEMNVSTLELGDSALYLCASSLSGQNTDTQYFGPGTRLTVL.

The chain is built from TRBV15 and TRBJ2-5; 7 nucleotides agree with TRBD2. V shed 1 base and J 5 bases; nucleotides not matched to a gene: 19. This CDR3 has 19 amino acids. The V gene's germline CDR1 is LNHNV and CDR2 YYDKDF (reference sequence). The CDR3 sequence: CATSRGVGGGPTIRETQYF. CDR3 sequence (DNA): TGTGCCACCAGCAGAGGGGTTGGCGGGGGACCCACCATACGGGAGACCCAGTACTTC.

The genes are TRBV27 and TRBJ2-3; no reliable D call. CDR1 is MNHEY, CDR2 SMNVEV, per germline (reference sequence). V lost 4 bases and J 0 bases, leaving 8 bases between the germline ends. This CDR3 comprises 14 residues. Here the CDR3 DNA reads TGTGCCAGCAGTTCGGTCCCTAGCACAGATACGCAGTATTTT. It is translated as CASSSVPSTDTQYF.

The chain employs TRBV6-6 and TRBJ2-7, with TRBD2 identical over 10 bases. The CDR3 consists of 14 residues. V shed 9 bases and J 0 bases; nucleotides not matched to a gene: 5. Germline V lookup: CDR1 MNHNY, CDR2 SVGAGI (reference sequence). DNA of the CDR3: TGTGCCAGTAGGACTAGCGGAGTCTCCTACGAGCAGTACTTC. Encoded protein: CASRTSGVSYEQYF.